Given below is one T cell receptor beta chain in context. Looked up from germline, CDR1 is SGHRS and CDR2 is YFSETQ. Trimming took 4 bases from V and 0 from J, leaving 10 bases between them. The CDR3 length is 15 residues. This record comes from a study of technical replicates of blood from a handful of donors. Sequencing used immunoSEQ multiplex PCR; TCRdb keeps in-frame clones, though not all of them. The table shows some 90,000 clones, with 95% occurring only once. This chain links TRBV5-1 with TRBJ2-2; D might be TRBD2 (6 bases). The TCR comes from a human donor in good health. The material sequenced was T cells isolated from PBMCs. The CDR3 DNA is TGCGCCAGCAGCCTAGCGACATCGAACACCGGGGAGCTGTTTTTT. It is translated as CASSLATSNTGELFF.